The source of this T cell receptor (beta chain) is a study of T cell responses to AZD1222 COVID-19 vaccine. Study results and limitations: AZD1222 recipients seropositive at baseline numbered only 6 or 7. The CD4 TCRs associated with vaccination extended across spike and predominated at 160-218 and 743-854. The donor group comprised mostly white British people and more females; the analysis possibly underestimated clonal diversity.

As concerns this clone: Antigen unknown.

The germline V gene has CDR1 MNHEY and CDR2 SVGEGT. V lost 2 bases, J lost 5 bases, and 7 bases stayed unmatched. The CDR3 extends over 15 amino acids. Repertoires were generated with immunoSEQ multiplex PCR, while TCRdb's copy carries only in-frame clones and drops some. Of about 68,000 clones listed, about three quarters are singletons. The material sequenced was peripheral blood, taken on day 0 of AZD1222 vaccination. This clonotype was sampled from an adult in good health. This sequence joins TRBV6-2 or TRBV6-3 and TRBJ1-1; TRBD1 matches at 8 bases. CDR3 sequence: CASSYPDRVETEAFF. The CDR3 DNA reads TGTGCCAGCAGTTACCCGGACAGGGTAGAGACTGAAGCTTTCTTT.